These 25 T cell receptor beta chains share one sample of origin, sequenced in a study of T cell responses to AZD1222 COVID-19 vaccine. The table came from immunoSEQ multiplex PCR; TCRdb's copy has only in-frame clones and leaves some out. The profile shows about 120,000 clones, approximately 86% of them singletons. Material: peripheral blood, obtained on day 0 of AZD1222 vaccination. All receptors come from an adult in good health.

A single count supports this clone. CDR3 in amino acids: CASSVDAGGTYEQYF. The CDR3 nucleotides read TGTGCCAGCAGCGTAGATGCGGGAGGAACCTACGAGCAGTACTTC. The chain couples TRBV9 to TRBJ2-7, with 8 positions matching TRBD2. After removal of 0 bases from V and 2 bases from J, the junction contained 4 bases not matched to a gene. Germline V CDR1 and CDR2: SGDLS, YYNGEE. The CDR3 loop spans 15 amino acids.

The chain couples TRBV19 to TRBJ1-3; TRBD1 matches at 9 bases. In germline, CDR1 is LNHDA, CDR2 SQIVND (reference sequence). This CDR3 region has 13 residues. Trimming removed 5 bases from V and 9 bases from J; junction bases left unmatched: 5. The CDR3 coding sequence is TGTGCCAGTAGTGTGGACAGGGGAGGCACCATATATTTT. Translated: CASSVDRGGTIYF.

This chain links TRBV9 with TRBJ2-5; 8 nucleotides match TRBD2. V gave up 0 bases and J gave up 2 bases; unmatched junction bases: 9. CDR1 and CDR2 from the germline V gene are SGDLS and YYNGEE. The CDR3 is made up of 17 amino acids. This CDR3 reads CASSVGVSASGQETQYF. The CDR3 DNA sequence: TGTGCCAGCAGCGTAGGGGTCTCGGCTAGCGGGCAAGAGACCCAGTACTTC.

V and J are TRBV14 and TRBJ2-3, with 9 bases identical to TRBD2. The CDR3 has 17 amino acids. Germline V gene sequence: CDR1 SGHDN, CDR2 FVKESK. Trimming at V came to 3 bases and at J to 2 bases, leaving 9 bases not matched to a gene. In DNA, the CDR3 is TGTGCCAGCAGCCAGATTCCTAGCGGGATCCTCACAGATACGCAGTATTTT. It translates to CASSQIPSGILTDTQYF.

This sequence joins TRBV29-1 and TRBJ2-2, with D unresolved. The CDR3 contains 11 residues. Germline loops: CDR1 SQVTM, CDR2 ANQGSEA. V lost 2 bases and J lost 7, with 5 bases in between. DNA for the CDR3: TGCAGCGTTGAACCCGACGGGGAGCTGTTTTTT. Translation gives CSVEPDGELFF.

The rearrangement uses TRBV7-2 and TRBJ2-7; D ambiguous. In germline, CDR1 is SGHTA, CDR2 FQGNSA. The V end was cut by 3 bases, the J end by 2 bases, with 2 bases between. CDR3 length: 11 residues. In DNA form, the CDR3 reads TGTGCCAGCAGCTTTACCTACGAGCAGTACTTC. This gives the protein CASSFTYEQYF.

This CDR3 reads CAWSGRGRAGTEAFF. The CDR3 nucleotides are TGTGCCTGGAGCGGAAGGGGCCGGGCCGGCACTGAAGCTTTCTTT. This chain uses TRBV30 with TRBJ1-1, with D perhaps matching TRBD1 (5 bases). The V end was cut by 3 bases, the J end by 4 bases, with 18 bases between. Germline assignment: CDR1 GTSNPN and CDR2 SVGIG (reference sequence). This CDR3 spans 15 amino acids.

Worth noting for this clone: The junction shows a germline mismatch at one end, possibly a read error. The V and J genes are TRBV12-5 and TRBJ2-5; TRBD2 matches at 15 bases. The CDR3 is made up of 16 amino acids. The V gene's germline CDR1 is LGHNT and CDR2 FRNRAP. The CDR3 spells CASGLGLAGGQETQYF. The CDR3 nucleotides are TGTGCTAGTGGCTTGGGACTAGCGGGAGGACAAGAGACCCAGTACTTC.

The chain employs TRBV7-2 and TRBJ2-5; D gene uncertain. This CDR3 region has 15 residues. Germline CDR1 and CDR2: SGHTA and FQGNSA. V lost 0 bases, J lost 2 bases, and 10 bases lay in between. The CDR3 region is CASSLAPTTQETQYF. CDR3 DNA sequence: TGTGCCAGCAGCTTAGCCCCTACCACTCAAGAGACCCAGTACTTC.

CDR3 bases: TGTGCCAGCAGTTGGGTGAACACTGAAGCTTTCTTT. Its protein is CASSWVNTEAFF. The gene calls are TRBV12-3 or TRBV12-4 and TRBJ1-1, with D unclear. Trimming pared 4 bases from V and 0 bases from J, leaving 3 bases between. The CDR3 runs to 12 residues.

The chain couples TRBV7-9 to TRBJ1-6; D possibly corresponds to TRBD1 (6 bases). The ends were cut back, 0 bases at V and 6 bases at J, with 15 bases in the middle. The germline CDR1 and CDR2 sequences are SEHNR and FQNEAQ (reference sequence). The CDR3 runs 17 residues. The chain's CDR3 is CASSLANRASRNSPLHF. The CDR3 DNA reads as TGTGCCAGCAGCTTAGCGAACAGGGCGAGTCGTAATTCACCCCTCCACTTT. Full variable domain (rest looked up from reference TRBV7-9 and TRBJ1-6): DTGVSQNPRHKITKRGQNVTFRCDPISEHNRLYWYRQTLGQGPEFLTYFQNEAQLEKSRLLSDRFSAERPKGSFSTLEIQRTEQGDSAMYLCASSLANRASRNSPLHFGNGTRLTVT.

The V call is TRBV7-2, the J call TRBJ1-1, with 7 bases aligning to TRBD1. The CDR3 extends over 15 amino acids. V lost 5 bases, J lost 0 bases, and 6 bases stayed unmatched. The germline V gene encodes CDR1 SGHTA and CDR2 FQGNSA. The CDR3 is CASSLLTGLNTEAFF. The CDR3 nucleotides read TGTGCCAGCAGCCTCCTGACAGGGCTGAACACTGAAGCTTTCTTT.

The chain carries TRBV6-2 or TRBV6-3 and TRBJ1-5; tentatively, D is TRBD1 (5 bases). V was trimmed by 4 bases and J by 4 bases, leaving 14 bases between them. The CDR3 has 15 residues. Germline assignment: CDR1 MNHEY and CDR2 SVGEGT. DNA of the CDR3: TGTGCCAGCAGTTCGCGGGCAGGGTGGAATCAGCCCCAGCATTTT. This sequence encodes CASSSRAGWNQPQHF.

V usage is TRBV5-1 and J usage is TRBJ1-1; TRBD1 agrees at 10 bases. The CDR3 is 12 amino acids. Germline CDR1 and CDR2: SGHRS and YFSETQ. V was clipped by 5 bases and J by 12 bases; unmatched bases: 7. CDR3 nucleotides: TGCGCCAGCAGTTCCGGGACAGGGGAATCTTTCTTT. This sequence encodes CASSSGTGESFF.

The rearrangement joins TRBV7-8 to TRBJ2-7, with 10 bases identical to TRBD2. This CDR3 is 15 amino acids long. Germline V lookup: CDR1 SGHVS, CDR2 FQNEAQ. V was clipped by 0 bases and J by 7 bases; unmatched bases: 6. CDR3: CASSLAASGSQEQYF. For the CDR3, the DNA is TGTGCCAGCAGCTTAGCGGCTAGCGGGAGCCAGGAGCAGTACTTC.

The chain links TRBV7-6 to TRBJ2-2; no clear D. Trimming removed 0 bases at V and 0 bases at J, with 17 bases between. The CDR3 is made up of 19 amino acids. Germline lookup yields CDR1 SGHVS and CDR2 FNYEAQ. Here the CDR3 reads CASSLARRAADPNTGELFF. In DNA, the CDR3 is TGTGCCAGCAGCTTAGCCAGGCGCGCTGCCGATCCGAACACCGGGGAGCTGTTTTTT. The whole variable domain, remainder taken from reference TRBV7-6 and TRBJ2-2, is GAGVSQSPRYKVTKRGQDVALRCDPISGHVSLYWYRQALGQGPEFLTYFNYEAQQDKSGLPNDRFSAERPEGSISTLTIQRTEQRDSAMYRCASSLARRAADPNTGELFFGEGSRLTVL.

This clone was detected only a few times. Other DNA variants within this sample encode the same CDR3. The chain recombines TRBV30 with TRBJ1-2; TRBD1 matches at 8 bases. The CDR3 consists of 13 residues. The germline CDR1 and CDR2 sequences are GTSNPN and SVGIG (reference sequence). V lost 0 bases and J lost 7; bases outside the gene matches: 4. The CDR3 DNA reads TGTGCCTGGAGTGTAGGGACAGGATTTGGCTACACCTTC. Amino acid sequence: CAWSVGTGFGYTF.

This chain joins TRBV18 and TRBJ2-7, with 11 bases fitting TRBD1. Per germline, CDR1 KGHSH and CDR2 LQKENI. The length of the CDR3 is 15 residues. V lost 6 bases, J lost 6 bases, and 10 bases stayed unmatched. The CDR3 is CASSQATGTGGEQYF. The CDR3, as DNA: TGTGCCAGCTCGCAAGCTACCGGGACAGGGGGCGAGCAGTACTTC. The whole variable domain, remainder taken from reference TRBV18 and TRBJ2-7, is NAGVMQNPRHLVRRRGQEARLRCSPMKGHSHVYWYRQLPEEGLKFMVYLQKENIIDESGMPKERFSAEFPKEGPSILRIQQVVRGDSAAYFCASSQATGTGGEQYFGPGTRLTVT.

J is TRBJ1-6 and V is TRBV9; TRBD1 matches 8 bases. Trimming cost V 3 bases and J 9 bases; bases outside gene matches: 11. Looked up from germline, CDR1 is SGDLS and CDR2 is YYNGEE. The CDR3 is 16 residues long. CDR3 DNA sequence: TGTGCCAGCAGCGGAACTCACTCAGGGGGCGGTTCACCCCTCCACTTT. The encoded protein is CASSGTHSGGGSPLHF.

The V gene is TRBV14, the J gene TRBJ1-2; weak D call: TRBD1 (5 bases). The CDR3 has 13 amino acids. In germline, CDR1 is SGHDN, CDR2 FVKESK. V lost 5 bases, J lost 8 bases, and 15 bases lay in between. CDR3 sequence: CASSFGWDAGYTF. The CDR3 DNA reads as TGTGCCAGCAGCTTTGGGTGGGACGCCGGCTACACCTTC.

V usage is TRBV11-3 and J usage is TRBJ1-6; D is undetermined. The CDR3 is made up of 15 amino acids. Trimming pared 1 base from V and 12 bases from J, leaving 16 bases between. Looked up from germline, CDR1 is SGHNT and CDR2 is YENEEA. The CDR3 here is CASSLALGRQLPLHF. In DNA, the CDR3 is TGTGCCAGCAGCTTAGCTCTCGGACGTCAACTACCCCTCCACTTT.

The chain combines TRBV3-1 (or the pseudogene TRBV3-2) with TRBJ2-7, with D perhaps TRBD1 or TRBD2 (5 bases each). The V gene's germline CDR1 is LGHDT and CDR2 YNNKEL (reference sequence). This CDR3 has 16 amino acids. The V end was cut by 0 bases, the J end by 0 bases, with 12 bases between. CDR3 protein: CASSQEGVRSSYEQYF. CDR3 in DNA: TGTGCCAGCAGCCAAGAGGGGGTTCGGAGCTCCTACGAGCAGTACTTC.

There are a few counts of this clone. This chain joins TRBV5-4 and TRBJ2-7, with TRBD2 matching over 8 bases. Germline values: CDR1 SGHNT, CDR2 YYREEE (reference sequence). The CDR3 spans 15 residues. V was pared by 3 bases and J by 5 bases, with 10 bases of the junction left unmatched. In DNA form, the CDR3 reads TGTGCCAGCAGCTGGCGGGACGGGAGGGGGGACGAGCAGTACTTC. This encodes CASSWRDGRGDEQYF.

The genes are TRBV7-2 and TRBJ1-2; 7 bases map to TRBD1. This CDR3 is 15 amino acids long. Germline lookup yields CDR1 SGHTA and CDR2 FQGNSA. The ends lost 5 bases at V and 6 bases at J; junction bases unmatched: 12. Here the CDR3 reads CASSRRDSLKHGYTF. DNA for the CDR3: TGTGCCAGCAGCCGCCGGGACAGCCTTAAACATGGCTACACCTTC.

With regard to this clone: The same CDR3 also results from other DNA sequences found in this sample. The V call is TRBV5-1, the J call TRBJ2-1; D gene ambiguous. The V gene lost 0 bases and the J gene lost 2 bases, with 3 bases spanning the gap. This CDR3 spans 13 amino acids. The V gene's germline CDR1 is SGHRS and CDR2 YFSETQ. CDR3 sequence (DNA): TGCGCCAGCAGCTTGGGTGCCTACAATGAGCAGTTCTTC. Its protein product is CASSLGAYNEQFF. Variable domain in full (rest from reference TRBV5-1 and TRBJ2-1): KAGVTQTPRYLIKTRGQQVTLSCSPISGHRSVSWYQQTPGQGLQFLFEYFSETQRNKGNFPGRFSGRQFSNSRSEMNVSTLELGDSALYLCASSLGAYNEQFFGPGTRLTVL.